The 30 T cell receptor beta chains below come from one sample, sequenced in a study of T-cell memory formation after mild COVID-19. TCRdb fed the 5' RACE reads into MiXCR, producing one record per CDR3 protein. Of 250,000 to 350,000 distinct CDR3 sequences listed, 13% to 15% are singletons. Sequenced: PBMCs or a T cell subset sorted from them (not recorded which). These receptors all stem from a man aged 18 to 29 who had mild COVID-19 (a few samples of this study predate the infection). Cell type and time point are not known.

The J gene is TRBJ2-2, the V gene TRBV11-2, with D possibly matching TRBD2 (6 bases). Germline V gene lookup returns CDR1 SGHAT and CDR2 FQNNGV. This CDR3 is built from 15 residues. Trimming pared 1 base from V and 7 bases from J, leaving 13 bases between. Written as DNA, the CDR3 is TGTGCCAGCAGCTTAGTGGAGGGTATTGACGGGGAGCTGTTTTTT. Amino acids: CASSLVEGIDGELFF.

This clonotype was detected ten times or more. CDR3 sequence (DNA): TGTGCCAGCAGCGCTTCTAGCGGGGGCCTCTCCTACAATGAGCAGTTCTTC. Translating it yields CASSASSGGLSYNEQFF. This chain joins TRBV7-2 and TRBJ2-1, with 10 bases aligning to TRBD2. From germline, CDR1 is SGHTA and CDR2 FQGNSA. The ends lost 5 bases at V and 0 bases at J; junction bases unmatched: 7. The CDR3 spans 17 residues. The full variable domain, completed using reference TRBV7-2 and TRBJ2-1, is GAGVSQSPSNKVTEKGKDVELRCDPISGHTALYWYRQSLGQGLEFLIYFQGNSAPDKSGLPSDRFSAERTGGSVSTLTIQRTQQEDSAVYLCASSASSGGLSYNEQFFGPGTRLTVL.

This clonotype was picked up a small number of times. The chain combines TRBV20-1 with TRBJ2-5, with D hard to call. The V end lost 5 bases, the J end lost 4 bases, and 17 bases lay between the germline ends. Germline CDR1 and CDR2: DFQATT and SNEGSKA (reference sequence). The CDR3 consists of 14 residues. The CDR3 is CSARRPDTTETQYF. The CDR3 DNA reads TGCAGTGCTCGACGACCCGACACGACAGAGACCCAGTACTTC.

The chain employs TRBV24-1 and TRBJ1-1, with D tentatively TRBD1 (5 bases). This CDR3 has 14 amino acids. V lost 3 bases and J lost 11, with 18 bases in between. CDR1 is KGHDR, CDR2 SFDVKD, per germline. This chain's CDR3 is CATSDPSSGHSAFF. The CDR3 DNA reads TGTGCCACCAGTGATCCCTCCTCGGGGCATTCGGCTTTCTTT.

This sequence joins TRBV7-2 and TRBJ1-4; 7 bases match TRBD1. The V gene's germline CDR1 is SGHTA and CDR2 FQGNSA. The ends lost 3 bases at V and 0 bases at J; junction bases unmatched: 4. The CDR3 is 16 amino acids. CDR3 nucleotides: TGTGCCAGCAGCTTTGGAGGGACAGCAACTAATGAAAAACTGTTTTTT. Translation gives CASSFGGTATNEKLFF.

The V call is TRBV3-1, the J call TRBJ2-7; D remains ambiguous. The germline gives CDR1 LGHDT, CDR2 YNNKEL (reference sequence). The CDR3 covers 14 residues. V gave up 1 base and J gave up 3 bases, with 10 bases separating them. CDR3 loop: CASSQGPSNYEQYF. CDR3 nucleotides: TGTGCCAGCAGCCAAGGACCGAGCAACTACGAGCAGTACTTC.

This chain links TRBV28 with TRBJ1-1; no clear D gene. CDR1 is MDHEN, CDR2 SYDVKM, per germline. The CDR3 covers 14 residues. Trimming took 9 bases from V and 2 from J, leaving 16 bases between them. The CDR3 DNA follows: TGTGCCAGTCAAGGAAGCTATCGCAACACTGAAGCTTTCTTT. Residues: CASQGSYRNTEAFF.

This clonotype was recorded many times. The genes are TRBV24-1 and TRBJ2-1, with TRBD1 matching over 10 bases. J lost 8 bases, V lost 4 bases, and 7 bases had no gene match. The germline V gene has CDR1 KGHDR and CDR2 SFDVKD. This CDR3 is built from 15 residues. The CDR3 bases are TGTGCCACCAGTGAGGGGACAGGGGATAGCGATGAGCAGTTCTTC. It is translated as CATSEGTGDSDEQFF.

This clonotype was seen a few times. The V call is TRBV19, the J call TRBJ2-5; perhaps TRBD2 as D (5 bases). Germline V CDR1 and CDR2: LNHDA, SQIVND (reference sequence). With 1 base removed from V and 0 bases from J, the gap between germline ends came to 12 bases. CDR3 length: 16 residues. The CDR3 loop is CASSIGTGRYQETQYF. CDR3 DNA sequence: TGTGCCAGTAGTATAGGGACGGGAAGATACCAAGAGACCCAGTACTTC.

This clonotype was observed at least ten times. This rearrangement joins TRBV7-2 to TRBJ2-5; TRBD2 is a possible D gene (5 bases). The V gene lost 5 bases and the J gene lost 6 bases, with 7 bases spanning the gap. Per germline, CDR1 SGHTA and CDR2 FQGNSA. This CDR3 is 11 amino acids long. The CDR3 region has the DNA TGTGCCAGCAGCCAGCGGCAGACCCAGTACTTC. Residues: CASSQRQTQYF. Looking up the rest from reference TRBV7-2 and TRBJ2-5 gives the full variable domain: GAGVSQSPSNKVTEKGKDVELRCDPISGHTALYWYRQSLGQGLEFLIYFQGNSAPDKSGLPSDRFSAERTGGSVSTLTIQRTQQEDSAVYLCASSQRQTQYFGPGTRLLVL.

V usage is TRBV7-2 and J usage is TRBJ1-1; D gene ambiguous. The V end lost 5 bases, the J end lost 2 bases, and 18 bases lay between the germline ends. The CDR3 loop spans 16 amino acids. Germline CDR1 reads SGHTA; CDR2 reads FQGNSA. For the CDR3, the DNA is TGTGCCAGCAGCGTTATGGAGGGTTTTGGAAACACTGAAGCTTTCTTT. This gives the protein CASSVMEGFGNTEAFF.

This clonotype was observed a few times. The chain links TRBV5-5 to TRBJ2-7; D remains unclear. V lost 6 bases and J lost 4, with 11 bases in between. Germline CDR1 reads SGHKS; CDR2 reads YYEKEE (reference sequence). CDR3 length: 12 residues. The CDR3 is CASTSARYEQYF. As DNA, the CDR3 is TGTGCCAGCACCTCGGCCCGGTACGAGCAGTACTTC.

This clonotype appeared a few times. V gene TRBV9 combines with J gene TRBJ2-2, with a tentative D call TRBD1 (6 bases). Germline V lookup: CDR1 SGDLS, CDR2 YYNGEE. CDR3 length: 14 residues. V was shortened by 3 bases and J by 7 bases, with 13 bases between the two germline ends. This chain's CDR3 is CASSAQGRDGELFF. The CDR3 DNA reads TGTGCCAGCAGCGCACAGGGCAGAGACGGGGAGCTGTTTTTT.

The sample holds a few counts of this clonotype. CDR3 protein: CASSQDLVLDGYTF. DNA for the CDR3: TGTGCCAGCAGCCAAGATCTGGTCTTGGATGGCTACACCTTC. The chain employs TRBV4-2 and TRBJ1-2; no definite D call. Germline V gene data show CDR1 as LGHNA and CDR2 as YNFKEQ. V was pared by 0 bases and J by 6 bases, with 11 bases between. This CDR3 has 14 residues.

This clonotype was counted a few times. The chain recombines TRBV7-9 with TRBJ2-4, with TRBD1 as a possible D gene (5 bases). The CDR3 is made up of 14 amino acids. Trimming shortened V by 0 bases and J by 9 bases, and 12 bases separated the two germline ends. Germline V CDR1 and CDR2: SEHNR, FQNEAQ (reference sequence). CDR3 DNA: TGTGCCAGCAGCTTAGCAGGGGTCCCGGGCATTCAGTACTTC. It encodes CASSLAGVPGIQYF.

This clonotype was found a few times. The gene calls are TRBV6-2 or TRBV6-3 and TRBJ2-7, with TRBD1 matching over 11 bases. Germline CDR1 is MNHEY and CDR2 is SVGEGT. With 2 bases clipped from V and 9 bases from J, the junction kept 3 bases outside the gene matches. CDR3 length: 13 amino acids. The chain's CDR3 is CASSYEDRGRQYV. For the CDR3, the DNA is TGTGCCAGCAGTTACGAGGACAGGGGGCGGCAGTACGTC.

This clonotype was counted a few times. V usage is TRBV6-1 and J usage is TRBJ2-7, with 10 positions matching TRBD1. CDR3 length equals 16 residues. The V gene end was trimmed by 4 bases and the J gene end by 0 bases; junction bases not matched to a gene: 6. CDR1 MNHNS and CDR2 SASEGT come from the germline V gene. The CDR3 is CASSAGQGPPSYEQYV. The DNA of the CDR3 is TGTGCCAGCAGTGCGGGACAGGGGCCCCCCTCCTACGAGCAGTACGTC.

This clonotype occurred a few times. CDR3 bases: TGCGCCAGCAGCTTGGTCCGGACAGGGGGCAGTGGGGAGACCCAGTACTTC. This translates into CASSLVRTGGSGETQYF. This chain links TRBV5-1 with TRBJ2-5; 11 bases are shared with TRBD1. CDR1 is SGHRS, CDR2 YFSETQ, per germline. Losses at the gene ends were 0 bases for V and 5 bases for J; bases not matched to a gene: 9. The CDR3 totals 17 residues.

This clonotype showed up just a few times. The V gene is TRBV5-5, the J gene TRBJ2-7; TRBD2 agrees at 9 bases. The germline gives CDR1 SGHKS, CDR2 YYEKEE (reference sequence). The length of the CDR3 is 14 residues. J was trimmed by 5 bases and V by 3 bases; bases with no gene match: 6. CDR3: CASSYRTSADEQYF. As DNA, the CDR3 is TGTGCCAGCAGCTACAGGACTAGCGCCGACGAGCAGTACTTC.

The table lists this clonotype with a few counts. This chain links TRBV4-1 with TRBJ1-1; D remains unclear. CDR1 is MGHRA, CDR2 YSYEKL, per germline. V was trimmed by 0 bases and J by 2 bases, leaving 10 bases between them. The length of the CDR3 is 15 residues. The CDR3 region is CASSQEGRLNTEAFF. The CDR3 nucleotides are TGCGCCAGCAGCCAAGAAGGACGGCTAAACACTGAAGCTTTCTTT.

This clonotype was recorded a few times. This chain joins TRBV6-5 and TRBJ2-7; maybe TRBD2 (6 bases). Germline CDR1 is MNHEY and CDR2 is SVGAGI. V was shortened by 4 bases and J by 6 bases, with 19 bases between the two germline ends. The CDR3 extends over 15 amino acids. In DNA, the CDR3 is TGTGCCAGCAGTTCCGCACTAGCAGGTATTGGCGAGCAGTACTTC. It encodes CASSSALAGIGEQYF.

This clonotype was counted only a few times. This chain joins TRBV5-1 and TRBJ2-2, with 7 bases fitting TRBD1. The CDR3 has 17 residues. Trimming at V came to 1 base and at J to 3 bases, leaving 9 bases not matched to a gene. The germline V gene encodes CDR1 SGHRS and CDR2 YFSETQ. CDR3 residues: CASSLRAVGGDTGELFF. Written as DNA, the CDR3 is TGCGCCAGCAGCTTGAGGGCGGTAGGGGGCGACACCGGGGAGCTGTTTTTT.

The CDR3 region is CASSPSPGRTEAFF. CDR3 coding DNA: TGTGCCAGCAGCCCCAGCCCAGGGAGGACTGAAGCTTTCTTT. V is TRBV6-1 and J is TRBJ1-1, with D possibly matching TRBD1 (5 bases). The V end lost 6 bases, the J end lost 5 bases, and 16 bases lay between the germline ends. The CDR3 covers 14 residues. Germline CDR1 reads MNHNS; CDR2 reads SASEGT.

This CDR3 reads CASGKGRLSSYNSPLHF. CDR3 nucleotides: TGTGCCAGCGGCAAGGGGAGGCTGAGCTCCTATAATTCACCCCTCCACTTT. The J gene is TRBJ1-6, the V gene TRBV9; weak D call: TRBD1 (5 bases). This CDR3 is 17 amino acids long. Germline-derived CDR1 and CDR2 are SGDLS and YYNGEE. V lost 7 bases, J lost 0 bases, and 17 bases lay in between.

This clonotype was seen many times. The chain recombines TRBV4-1 with TRBJ2-7; no definite D call. This CDR3 has 15 residues. V was clipped by 0 bases and J by 1 base, with 10 bases between them. Germline CDR1 is MGHRA and CDR2 is YSYEKL. The CDR3 here is CASSQERAGSYEQYV. The CDR3 coding sequence is TGCGCCAGCAGCCAAGAAAGGGCAGGATCCTACGAGCAGTACGTC.

The gene calls are TRBV20-1 and TRBJ2-1; 7 positions match TRBD2. The CDR3 has 15 residues. Trimming cost V 6 bases and J 5 bases; bases outside gene matches: 13. CDR1 is DFQATT, CDR2 SNEGSKA, per germline (reference sequence). CDR3 residues: CSATRGSGLNNEQFF. The CDR3 region has the DNA TGCAGTGCAACGCGGGGGAGCGGACTAAACAATGAGCAGTTCTTC.

This clonotype was seen only a few times. V is TRBV20-1 and J is TRBJ2-1, with D perhaps TRBD2 (6 bases). Looked up from germline, CDR1 is DFQATT and CDR2 is SNEGSKA (reference sequence). The length of the CDR3 is 13 residues. V was clipped by 5 bases and J by 7 bases, with 15 bases between them. The DNA of the CDR3 is TGCAGTGCTTGGGGCGGGGAGGTAAATGAGCAGTTCTTC. Amino acids: CSAWGGEVNEQFF.

This clonotype was counted a few times. The chain joins TRBV28 to TRBJ1-4; D is ambiguous. The CDR3 length is 14 residues. CDR1 MDHEN and CDR2 SYDVKM come from the germline V gene. Trimming left V 8 bases short and J 0 bases short, with 10 bases between. The CDR3 bases are TGTGCCAGCGCACAGTTCCCAACTAATGAAAAACTGTTTTTT. It codes for CASAQFPTNEKLFF.

This chain links TRBV5-1 with TRBJ2-7; D is unresolved. Germline V gene sequence: CDR1 SGHRS, CDR2 YFSETQ. With 10 bases removed from V and 5 bases from J, the gap between germline ends came to 13 bases. The CDR3 is 11 amino acids. CDR3 sequence reads: CACTDGHEQYF. In DNA, the CDR3 is TGCGCCTGCACCGACGGGCACGAGCAGTACTTC.

In its sample, this clonotype was seen a few times. The V call is TRBV9, the J call TRBJ2-3, with TRBD1 matching over 10 bases. CDR1 SGDLS and CDR2 YYNGEE come from the germline V gene. The V segment lost 3 bases and the J segment 4 bases; nucleotides outside the gene matches: 8. The CDR3 has 16 residues. The CDR3 here is CASSAEGQGFSDTQYF. The CDR3 bases are TGTGCCAGCAGCGCCGAGGGACAGGGGTTTTCAGATACGCAGTATTTT.